Below, 30 T cell receptor beta chains from the same sample are listed, as sequenced in a study of early T cells in non-severe SARS-CoV-2 infection. Each CDR3 protein is one row after TCRdb ran MiXCR on the 5' RACE reads. The sample consists of about 83,000 distinct CDR3 sequences, approximately 13% of them appearing once. Material: whole blood. These receptors came from an adult who was a healthcare worker with PCR-confirmed SARS-CoV-2 infection or an uninfected control (not recorded which).

This clonotype was seen at least ten times. The V call is TRBV12-3 or TRBV12-4, the J call TRBJ2-7; 9 bases fit TRBD1. The CDR3 consists of 13 residues. The V and J ends lost 6 bases and 4 bases, in that order; junction bases with no gene match: 4. The CDR3 sequence is CASSRTGVYEQYF. CDR3 bases: TGTGCCAGCAGCCGGACAGGGGTTTACGAGCAGTACTTC.

Only a few counts were recorded for this clonotype. This sequence joins TRBV7-2 and TRBJ2-1, with D perhaps TRBD2 (5 bases). The CDR3 length is 14 residues. From germline, CDR1 is SGHTA and CDR2 FQGNSA. V was cut by 8 bases and J by 1 base, with 12 bases left in between. CDR3 bases: TGTGCCAGCGGGTGGAGCGGTTCCTACAATGAGCAGTTCTTC. The encoded protein is CASGWSGSYNEQFF.

This clonotype was seen only a few times. The V and J genes are TRBV20-1 and TRBJ1-1; D unclear. CDR1 and CDR2 (germline): DFQATT, SNEGSKA (reference sequence). The CDR3 is made up of 13 amino acids. Between the trimmed V and J ends, which lost 4 bases and 2 bases, there was a span of 11 bases. The CDR3 DNA follows: TGCAGTGCTATCGGCAGCTTAAACACTGAAGCTTTCTTT. Translating it yields CSAIGSLNTEAFF.

The gene calls are TRBV5-1 and TRBJ2-7; 7 bases fit TRBD1. CDR3 length equals 14 residues. Trimming took 4 bases from V and 2 from J; bases not matched to a gene: 6. CDR1 is SGHRS, CDR2 YFSETQ, per germline. DNA for the CDR3: TGCGCCAGCAGCACCCCGACAGGGACCTACGAGCAGTACTTC. Translated: CASSTPTGTYEQYF.

The V gene is TRBV6-2 or TRBV6-3, the J gene TRBJ2-2; 7 bases agree with TRBD2. The trim removed 8 bases at V and 4 bases at J, leaving 7 bases unmatched. The CDR3 runs 14 residues. Germline V CDR1 and CDR2: MNHEY, SVGEGT. CDR3 in DNA: TGTGCCAGCCGGGGTAGCGGGTCCACCGGGGAGCTGTTTTTT. Translated: CASRGSGSTGELFF.

This clonotype was observed a handful of times. The J gene is TRBJ2-7, the V gene TRBV20-1; perhaps TRBD2 as D (5 bases). Trimming cost V 1 base and J 7 bases, with 17 bases left between them. CDR1 is DFQATT, CDR2 SNEGSKA, per germline (reference sequence). This CDR3 spans 14 amino acids. CDR3 sequence: CSARVPGETGEQYF. The CDR3 nucleotides are TGCAGTGCTAGAGTCCCCGGGGAAACCGGAGAGCAGTACTTC.

V and J are TRBV7-2 and TRBJ2-3; D gene uncertain. Looked up from germline, CDR1 is SGHTA and CDR2 is FQGNSA. The CDR3 is 16 amino acids. Between the trimmed V and J ends, which lost 2 bases and 3 bases, there was a span of 15 bases. The CDR3 region has the DNA TGTGCCAGCAGCTTACTAAAGGGAAGTCTTACAGATACGCAGTATTTT. Its protein product is CASSLLKGSLTDTQYF.

This clonotype appeared many times. CDR3 coding DNA: TGTGCCAGCAGCTTAATGGCAGGGAATCAAGAGACCCAGTACTTC. It is translated as CASSLMAGNQETQYF. This chain connects TRBV7-2 to TRBJ2-5, with D possibly matching TRBD1 (5 bases). The CDR3 has 15 residues. Germline loops: CDR1 SGHTA, CDR2 FQGNSA. The germline V and J ends were trimmed by 2 bases and 2 bases, with 12 bases remaining between them.

This clonotype appeared once. The chain has TRBV12-3 or TRBV12-4 and TRBJ2-7; a possible D gene is TRBD1 (7 bases). The CDR3 consists of 15 residues. The V gene lost 6 bases and the J gene lost 0 bases, with 15 bases spanning the gap. The CDR3 region is CASSPRGASSYEQYF. The CDR3 coding sequence is TGTGCCAGCAGCCCCAGGGGGGCGAGCTCCTACGAGCAGTACTTC.

This clonotype appeared many times. V and J are TRBV12-3 or TRBV12-4 and TRBJ1-2; no clear D gene. V was pared by 7 bases and J by 4 bases, with 16 bases between. The CDR3 sequence is 14 residues long. CDR3 protein: CASTPSGEGYGYTF. CDR3 DNA: TGTGCCAGCACCCCAAGTGGGGAGGGCTATGGCTACACCTTC.

This clonotype was counted many times. The chain recombines TRBV12-3 or TRBV12-4 with TRBJ2-5; D remains ambiguous. V was clipped by 3 bases and J by 0 bases, with 8 bases between them. CDR3 length equals 14 residues. The CDR3 DNA is TGTGCCAGCAGTTTGTACCCGAACCAAGAGACCCAGTACTTC. Encoded protein: CASSLYPNQETQYF.

The genes are TRBV9 and TRBJ2-1, with unresolved D. The CDR3 consists of 12 residues. Trimming shortened V by 0 bases and J by 8 bases, and 6 bases separated the two germline ends. Germline assignment: CDR1 SGDLS and CDR2 YYNGEE. Written as DNA, the CDR3 is TGTGCCAGCAGCGTAGTCAGAGATGAGCAGTTCTTC. It yields the protein CASSVVRDEQFF.

The gene calls are TRBV4-2 and TRBJ2-2; 10 nucleotides agree with TRBD2. Germline V gene lookup returns CDR1 LGHNA and CDR2 YNFKEQ. J lost 13 bases, V lost 0 bases, and 11 bases had no gene match. This CDR3 region has 16 residues. The CDR3 DNA sequence: TGTGCCAGCAGCCAAGATTCGGCTAGCGGGAGCTCTCGGCTGTTTTTT. Translating it yields CASSQDSASGSSRLFF.

This clonotype has a handful of counts. The chain has TRBV6-6 and TRBJ1-5; D may be TRBD1 (5 bases). V shed 1 base and J shed 3 bases, with 10 bases lying between them. Germline CDR1 is MNHNY and CDR2 is SVGAGI (reference sequence). CDR3 length equals 15 residues. In DNA, the CDR3 is TGTGCCAGCAGTTACTTAGGGGCCTTCAATCAGCCCCAGCATTTT. Translating it yields CASSYLGAFNQPQHF.

This clonotype was seen ten or more times. The chain has TRBV5-1 and TRBJ2-3; 7 nucleotides align to TRBD1. Losses at the gene ends were 3 bases for V and 2 bases for J; bases not matched to a gene: 3. Germline V gene lookup returns CDR1 SGHRS and CDR2 YFSETQ. This CDR3 has 14 residues. The CDR3 is CASSWGTVTDTQYF. The CDR3 nucleotides read TGCGCCAGCAGCTGGGGGACAGTCACAGATACGCAGTATTTT.

The chain has TRBV18 and TRBJ2-5; 9 bases align to TRBD1. Per the germline V gene, CDR1 is KGHSH and CDR2 is LQKENI. This CDR3 contains 15 residues. J was trimmed by 0 bases and V by 5 bases; bases with no gene match: 4. CDR3 region: CASSTWTGDQETQYF. CDR3 DNA sequence: TGTGCCAGCTCAACCTGGACAGGGGACCAAGAGACCCAGTACTTC.

The V call is TRBV6-6, the J call TRBJ2-1; TRBD1 aligns across 8 bases. V shed 5 bases, J shed 6 bases, and the junction held 9 bases outside the gene matches. CDR1 is MNHNY, CDR2 SVGAGI, per germline (reference sequence). The CDR3 length is 15 residues. The DNA of the CDR3 is TGTGCCAGCAGTCCAAGGACAGGGTCGGGCAATGAGCAGTTCTTC. This sequence encodes CASSPRTGSGNEQFF.

This clonotype has a count of ten or more. The genes are TRBV19 and TRBJ2-3, with D possibly being TRBD2 (6 bases). The CDR3 totals 15 residues. Trimming removed 4 bases from V and 4 bases from J, with 15 bases in between. The germline V gene encodes CDR1 LNHDA and CDR2 SQIVND (reference sequence). CDR3 in amino acids: CASSNTGLPADTQYF. CDR3 nucleotides: TGTGCCAGTAGTAATACGGGACTCCCAGCAGATACGCAGTATTTT.

This clonotype showed up many times. This sequence joins TRBV20-1 and TRBJ2-7; no definite D call. This CDR3 is 13 amino acids long. Trimming cost V 0 bases and J 1 base, with 7 bases left between them. Per germline, CDR1 DFQATT and CDR2 SNEGSKA (reference sequence). CDR3 sequence: CSARDPASYEQYF. CDR3 bases: TGCAGTGCTAGAGATCCAGCATCCTACGAGCAGTACTTC.

The genes are TRBV7-3 and TRBJ2-1, with 8 nucleotides matching TRBD2. This CDR3 is built from 16 residues. The V and J ends lost 5 bases and 3 bases, in that order; junction bases with no gene match: 9. The germline CDR1 and CDR2 sequences are SGHTA and FQGTGA. CDR3 nucleotide sequence: TGTGCCAGCAGCGTTAGCGGGAACCATCTCTACAATGAGCAGTTCTTC. Protein sequence: CASSVSGNHLYNEQFF.

The J gene is TRBJ2-7, the V gene TRBV24-1; TRBD2 agrees at 9 bases. The ends lost 7 bases at V and 4 bases at J; junction bases unmatched: 16. CDR1 KGHDR and CDR2 SFDVKD come from the germline V gene. The CDR3 totals 17 residues. The chain's CDR3 is CATRPAGGPSKVYEQYF. The CDR3 region has the DNA TGTGCCACCAGACCGGCGGGAGGGCCGAGCAAAGTTTACGAGCAGTACTTC.

This clonotype was picked up many times. The rearrangement links TRBV9 to TRBJ1-4, with unresolved D. V was trimmed by 0 bases and J by 4 bases, leaving 4 bases between them. The germline gives CDR1 SGDLS, CDR2 YYNGEE. The length of the CDR3 is 13 residues. CDR3 sequence (DNA): TGTGCCAGCAGCGTAGTCGATAATGAAAAACTGTTTTTT. Protein sequence: CASSVVDNEKLFF.

The J gene is TRBJ2-2, the V gene TRBV27; D is possibly TRBD1 (5 bases). Trimming pared 4 bases from V and 4 bases from J, leaving 10 bases between. Germline V CDR1 and CDR2: MNHEY, SMNVEV (reference sequence). The CDR3 totals 14 residues. In nucleotides, the CDR3 is TGTGCCAGCAGTTCCCAGGGTGGCACCGGGGAGCTGTTTTTT. Protein: CASSSQGGTGELFF.

This clonotype showed up just a few times. This chain connects TRBV10-2 to TRBJ2-4; D perhaps matches TRBD1 (8 bases). The CDR3 has 14 residues. Germline CDR1 WSHSY, CDR2 SAAADI. V was clipped by 7 bases and J by 5 bases, with 15 bases between them. The CDR3 region is CASKDTGGENIQYF. The CDR3 DNA reads TGCGCCAGCAAAGACACAGGGGGGGAAAACATTCAGTACTTC.

This clonotype was observed a few times. The rearrangement joins TRBV2 to TRBJ2-6; D is uncertain. V lost 10 bases, J lost 0 bases, and 10 bases lay in between. Looked up from germline, CDR1 is SNHLY and CDR2 is FYNNEI. The CDR3 consists of 14 residues. The CDR3 sequence: CAKQTYSGANVLTF. CDR3 coding DNA: TGTGCCAAACAGACCTACTCTGGGGCCAACGTCCTGACTTTC. Variable domain in full (rest from reference TRBV2 and TRBJ2-6): EPEVTQTPSHQVTQMGQEVILRCVPISNHLYFYWYRQILGQKVEFLVSFYNNEISEKSEIFDDQFSVERPDGSNFTLKIRSTKLEDSAMYFCAKQTYSGANVLTFGAGSRLTVL.

The J gene is TRBJ1-6, the V gene TRBV20-1; no reliable D call. Between the trimmed V and J ends, which lost 5 bases and 5 bases, there was a span of 16 bases. The CDR3 length is 15 residues. Germline V lookup: CDR1 DFQATT, CDR2 SNEGSKA (reference sequence). The CDR3 region has the DNA TGCAGTGCTTACTTCCTTAGAAAGGATAATTCACCCCTCCACTTT. Encoded protein: CSAYFLRKDNSPLHF.

This clonotype was seen repeatedly, ten times or more. The chain recombines TRBV7-9 with TRBJ1-2; TRBD1 aligns across 7 bases. Germline V gene data show CDR1 as SEHNR and CDR2 as FQNEAQ (reference sequence). The CDR3 spans 14 residues. V shed 2 bases, J shed 3 bases, and the junction held 3 bases outside the gene matches. CDR3 nucleotides: TGTGCCAGCAGCTTATCCAGGGGGGACTATGGCTACACCTTC. Protein product: CASSLSRGDYGYTF.

This clonotype was found many times. CDR3 residues: CASSPRTSGADTQYF. CDR3 nucleotides: TGTGCCAGCAGCCCCCGGACTAGCGGGGCAGATACGCAGTATTTT. V is TRBV7-6 and J is TRBJ2-3; TRBD2 matches at 12 bases. This CDR3 has 15 residues. Germline CDR1 and CDR2: SGHVS and FNYEAQ. J gave up 4 bases and V 5 bases, and 4 bases lay outside the gene matches.

This clonotype was recorded a few times. The rearrangement joins TRBV5-1 to TRBJ1-1, with a tentative D call TRBD1 (5 bases). CDR3 length equals 13 residues. Trimming pared 4 bases from V and 1 base from J, leaving 8 bases between. Per germline, CDR1 SGHRS and CDR2 YFSETQ. The CDR3 DNA follows: TGCGCCAGCAGCGATGACAGGAACACTGAAGCTTTCTTT. It encodes CASSDDRNTEAFF.

The rearrangement joins TRBV9 to TRBJ2-3; 8 bases match TRBD2. The CDR3 loop spans 15 amino acids. V lost 7 bases and J lost 3; bases outside the gene matches: 10. Germline V lookup: CDR1 SGDLS, CDR2 YYNGEE. CDR3 amino acids: CASRPPGLETDTQYF. The CDR3, as DNA: TGTGCCAGCCGACCGCCGGGACTAGAGACAGATACGCAGTATTTT.